This TCR beta chain originates from a study of cytomegalovirus exposure and HLA in healthy donors. The PCR contained 60 Vbeta and 13 Jbeta primers. TCRdb's copy holds only in-frame clones and misses some; the assay was immunoSEQ multiplex PCR. Of 100,000 to 150,000 clones in the sample, about three quarters were seen once. CDR1 and CDR2 from the germline V gene are SGHTA and FQGNSA. V was pared by 5 bases and J by 10 bases, with 15 bases between. CDR3 length equals 13 residues. The source of this sequence is a woman in her thirties or forties in good health and CMV-seronegative. The chain uses TRBV7-2 and TRBJ2-4; maybe TRBD1 (5 bases). The material sequenced was PBMCs. Here the CDR3 DNA reads TGTGCCAGCAGCCGACAGATTGACCAGATTCAGTACTTC. Translating gives CASSRQIDQIQYF.